Reported below is one TCR beta chain. Its antigen is not identified. Sequencing was performed with immunoSEQ multiplex PCR; in TCRdb, only in-frame clones are kept and a portion is missing. Among fewer than 15,000 clones listed, about 74% were seen once. The record originates from a study of CD4+ T cells in melanoma. Study-wide findings and caveats: Neoantigen-specific CD4+ T cells in melanoma reportedly had diverse differentiation states. CD8+ T cell, macrophage and B cell function reportedly correlated with neoantigen-specific CD4+ T cells.

With 4 bases removed from V and 11 bases from J, the gap between germline ends came to 14 bases. CDR1 and CDR2 (germline): SGHDN, FVKESK. This CDR3 region has 13 residues. The J gene is TRBJ1-4, the V gene TRBV14; D not resolved. Material: cells from a culture (not recorded whether cultured in vitro). The TCR was taken from a human donor with melanoma. The CDR3 protein is CASSPDSRSKLFF. CDR3 DNA sequence: TGTGCCAGCAGCCCTGATAGCCGGAGTAAACTGTTTTTT.